The clone carrying this TCR beta chain has a count of ten or more. Its antigen is as yet unknown. Germline lookup yields CDR1 SGHRS and CDR2 YFSETQ. There are 14 residues in the CDR3. Deletions cut 0 bases from V and 6 bases from J, with 10 bases between. The data are from a study of blood T cells in healthy people across ages. Together with a sample-barcoded 5' primer, a J-beta primer mix was included in a second PCR lasting about 6 to 11 cycles. A template-switch adaptor with 12 random nucleotides tagged each cDNA molecule. TCRdb passed the 5' RACE reads through MiXCR, listing each CDR3 protein once. The sample has some 1,000,000 distinct CDR3 sequences; approximately 25% are singletons. Study-wide results and caveats: There were more naive CD4+ cells and higher diversity in long-lived donors than in aged donors.

The same specimen was also included in a second study, on T cells of mothers and their children. Per that paper: Each mother yielded more than 9 million TCR beta CDR3 reads. Each child yielded around 2.9 million reads.

The sample consisted of blood. The receptor comes from a girl aged 2-15 years in good health. The chain has TRBV5-1 and TRBJ2-1; tentatively, D is TRBD2 (6 bases). The CDR3 DNA is TGCGCCAGCAGCTTGGGGGACTTGTCCAATGAGCAGTTCTTC. It yields the protein CASSLGDLSNEQFF.